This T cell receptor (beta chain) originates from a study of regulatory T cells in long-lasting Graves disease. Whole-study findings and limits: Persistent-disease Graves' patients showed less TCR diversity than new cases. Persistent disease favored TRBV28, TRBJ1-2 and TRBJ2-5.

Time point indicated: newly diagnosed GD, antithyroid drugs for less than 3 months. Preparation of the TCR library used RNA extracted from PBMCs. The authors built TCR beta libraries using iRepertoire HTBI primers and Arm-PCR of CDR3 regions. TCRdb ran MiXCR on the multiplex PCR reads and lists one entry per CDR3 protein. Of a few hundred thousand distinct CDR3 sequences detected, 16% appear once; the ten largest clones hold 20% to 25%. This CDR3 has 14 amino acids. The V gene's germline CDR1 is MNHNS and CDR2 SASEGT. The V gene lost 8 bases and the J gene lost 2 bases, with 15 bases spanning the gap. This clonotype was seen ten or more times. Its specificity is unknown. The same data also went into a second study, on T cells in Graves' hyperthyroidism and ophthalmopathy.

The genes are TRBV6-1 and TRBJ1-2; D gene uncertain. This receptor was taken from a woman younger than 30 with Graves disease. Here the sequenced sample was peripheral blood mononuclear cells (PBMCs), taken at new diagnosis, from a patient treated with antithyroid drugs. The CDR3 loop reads CASSNSTANYGYTF. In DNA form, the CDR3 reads TGTGCCAGCTCAAACTCGACGGCAAACTATGGCTACACCTTC.